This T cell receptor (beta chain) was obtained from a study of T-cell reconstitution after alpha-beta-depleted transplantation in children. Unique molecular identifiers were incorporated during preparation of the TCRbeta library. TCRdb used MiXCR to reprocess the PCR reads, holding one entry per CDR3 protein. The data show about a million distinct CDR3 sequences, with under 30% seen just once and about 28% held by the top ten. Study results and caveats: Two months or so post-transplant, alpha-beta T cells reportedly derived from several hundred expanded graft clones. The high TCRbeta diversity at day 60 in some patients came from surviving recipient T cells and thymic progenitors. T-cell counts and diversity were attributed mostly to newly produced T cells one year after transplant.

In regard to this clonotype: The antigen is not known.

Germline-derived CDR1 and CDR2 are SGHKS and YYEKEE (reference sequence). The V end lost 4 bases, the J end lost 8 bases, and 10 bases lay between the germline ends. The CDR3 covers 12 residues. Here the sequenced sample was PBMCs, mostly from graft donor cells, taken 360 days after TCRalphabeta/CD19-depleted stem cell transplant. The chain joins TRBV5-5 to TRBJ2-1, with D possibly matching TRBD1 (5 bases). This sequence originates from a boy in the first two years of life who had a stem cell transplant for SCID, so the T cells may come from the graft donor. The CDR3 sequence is CASSGVGDEQFF. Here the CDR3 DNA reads TGTGCCAGCAGCGGTGTAGGGGATGAGCAGTTCTTC. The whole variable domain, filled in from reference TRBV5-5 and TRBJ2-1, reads DAGVTQSPTHLIKTRGQQVTLRCSPISGHKSVSWYQQVLGQGPQFIFQYYEKEERGRGNFPDRFSARQFPNYSSELNVNALLLGDSALYLCASSGVGDEQFFGPGTRLTVL.